The 7 T cell receptor beta chains given below trace back to one sample, sequenced in a study of control samples from healthy donors and cancer patients. The repertoire was sequenced with immunoSEQ multiplex PCR; TCRdb's copy has only in-frame clones and lacks some. The sample consists of about 130,000 clones, about 90% of them appearing once. Input material: blood. The receptors derive from a man aged 18 to 30 in good health.

This rearrangement joins TRBV19 to TRBJ1-5, with a tentative D call TRBD1 (5 bases). Germline V gene data show CDR1 as LNHDA and CDR2 as SQIVND (reference sequence). CDR3 size: 18 residues. Trimming removed 0 bases from V and 3 bases from J, with 18 bases in between. This chain's CDR3 is CASSIEGPLGVNNQPQHF. The CDR3 DNA is TGTGCCAGTAGTATAGAAGGCCCTTTAGGGGTTAACAATCAGCCCCAGCATTTT. Based on the CDR3 plus reference TRBV19 and TRBJ1-5, the full variable domain is DGGITQSPKYLFRKEGQNVTLSCEQNLNHDAMYWYRQDPGQGLRLIYYSQIVNDFQKGDIAEGYSVSREKKESFPLTVTSAQKNPTAFYLCASSIEGPLGVNNQPQHFGDGTRLSIL.

The chain combines TRBV12-3 or TRBV12-4 with TRBJ2-7; D unclear. The ends were cut back, 3 bases at V and 4 bases at J, with 10 bases in the middle. This CDR3 has 13 residues. CDR3 loop: CASSFSILYEQYF. Written as DNA, the CDR3 is TGTGCCAGCAGTTTTAGCATCCTATACGAGCAGTACTTC.

This sequence joins TRBV9 and TRBJ1-2, with 7 positions matching TRBD1. V was clipped by 0 bases and J by 0 bases; unmatched bases: 2. Per the germline V gene, CDR1 is SGDLS and CDR2 is YYNGEE. The CDR3 runs 15 residues. The CDR3 nucleotides read TGTGCCAGCAGCGTAGTAACAGGGGCTAACTATGGCTACACCTTC. Translated: CASSVVTGANYGYTF.

The chain links TRBV14 to TRBJ2-7; D unclear. V lost 2 bases and J 6 bases, leaving 8 bases between the germline ends. Germline V CDR1 and CDR2: SGHDN, FVKESK. The length of the CDR3 is 12 residues. The CDR3 region has the DNA TGTGCCAGCAGCCAAACAAGGGTCGAGCAGTACTTC. Translating gives CASSQTRVEQYF. Drawing the rest from reference TRBV14 and TRBJ2-7, the complete variable domain is EAGVTQFPSHSVIEKGQTVTLRCDPISGHDNLYWYRRVMGKEIKFLLHFVKESKQDESGMPNNRFLAERTGGTYSTLKVQPAELEDSGVYFCASSQTRVEQYFGPGTRLTVT.

The genes are TRBV27 and TRBJ1-4; TRBD1 matches at 8 bases. This CDR3 has 13 residues. Trimming removed 5 bases from V and 8 bases from J; junction bases left unmatched: 4. From germline, CDR1 is MNHEY and CDR2 SMNVEV (reference sequence). CDR3 protein: CASSVRGHEKLFF. The CDR3 DNA reads TGTGCCAGCAGTGTCAGGGGGCACGAAAAACTGTTTTTT.

This chain joins TRBV11-2 and TRBJ1-1; D gene unclear. Deletions cut 0 bases from V and 4 bases from J, with 18 bases between. The CDR3 consists of 17 residues. CDR1 is SGHAT, CDR2 FQNNGV, per germline. In DNA form, the CDR3 reads TGTGCCAGCAGCTTAGATCGACTTCCGGGTCGTCGCACTGAAGCTTTCTTT. Its protein is CASSLDRLPGRRTEAFF.

This chain's CDR3 is CASSPWGVSTEAFF. Here the CDR3 DNA reads TGTGCCAGCAGCCCTTGGGGTGTAAGCACTGAAGCTTTCTTT. The chain links TRBV6-2 or TRBV6-3 to TRBJ1-1; D not certain. CDR3 size: 14 residues. Per the germline V gene, CDR1 is MNHEY and CDR2 is SVGEGT. The germline V and J ends were trimmed by 6 bases and 4 bases, with 15 bases remaining between them.